Listed here is a single T cell receptor (beta chain). Original methodology: By means of reference gene primer amplification, nucleated cell counts were estimated. Only in-frame clones appear in the TCRdb table, and some are missing; sequencing was by immunoSEQ multiplex PCR. That table is the source of V, J and clone size, and D and trimming were worked out from the DNA. The table lists roughly 39,000 clones, 75% to 85% of them singletons. The data originate from a study of blood T cell repertoires in COVID-19. Study details: Acute and convalescent COVID-19 samples came from the United States, Italy and Spain.

The length of the CDR3 is 12 residues. CDR1 and CDR2 from the germline V gene are LGHDT and YNNKEL (reference sequence). Trimming took 8 bases from V and 4 from J, leaving 9 bases between them. The chain carries TRBV3-1 (or the pseudogene TRBV3-2) and TRBJ1-3; the D is unclear. Specimen: peripheral blood. This clonotype originated in a human donor in a cohort sampled during active COVID-19. The CDR3 sequence is CASEALGNTIYF. DNA of the CDR3: TGTGCCAGCGAGGCGCTAGGAAACACCATATATTTT.